These 8 T cell receptor beta chains originate from one sample sequenced in a study of cytomegalovirus exposure and HLA in healthy donors. Both 60 Vbeta primers and 13 Jbeta primers went into the PCR. Assay used: immunoSEQ multiplex PCR; TCRdb lists only in-frame clones, some missing. The sample yields 150,000 or so clones, over 70% seen once. Sample: PBMCs. All receptors derive from a man aged 30 to 45 in good health and CMV-seropositive.

V is TRBV5-4 and J is TRBJ2-7; 8 bases match TRBD2. The V gene end was trimmed by 1 base and the J gene end by 2 bases; junction bases not matched to a gene: 5. The length of the CDR3 is 15 residues. Germline V gene sequence: CDR1 SGHNT, CDR2 YYREEE (reference sequence). CDR3 protein: CASSLPGRGAYEQYF. The CDR3 DNA is TGTGCCAGCAGCTTGCCCGGGAGGGGGGCCTACGAGCAGTACTTC.

The J gene is TRBJ1-1, the V gene TRBV25-1, with 9 bases lining up with TRBD1. Germline assignment: CDR1 MGHDK and CDR2 SYGVNS. V lost 2 bases to trimming and J lost 4 bases; unmatched junction nucleotides: 5. The length of the CDR3 is 15 residues. The CDR3 loop reads CASSEDRGIGTEAFF. The CDR3 DNA sequence: TGTGCCAGCAGTGAAGACAGGGGGATCGGCACTGAAGCTTTCTTT.

V gene TRBV6-5 combines with J gene TRBJ1-1, with D possibly TRBD1 on 5 matching bases. Germline V lookup: CDR1 MNHEY, CDR2 SVGAGI. V lost 0 bases, J lost 2 bases, and 10 bases lay in between. The CDR3 sequence is 15 residues long. Here the CDR3 DNA reads TGTGCCAGCAGTTACTCATGGGGGGGTAACACTGAAGCTTTCTTT. It yields the protein CASSYSWGGNTEAFF.

The chain uses TRBV14 and TRBJ1-1; D is undetermined. The V end was cut by 6 bases, the J end by 1 base, with 9 bases between. The CDR3 spans 13 residues. Germline values: CDR1 SGHDN, CDR2 FVKESK. In nucleotides, the CDR3 is TGTGCCAGCAGTCGGTACGGGAACACTGAAGCTTTCTTT. Translation gives CASSRYGNTEAFF. Complete variable domain (other parts from reference TRBV14 and TRBJ1-1): EAGVTQFPSHSVIEKGQTVTLRCDPISGHDNLYWYRRVMGKEIKFLLHFVKESKQDESGMPNNRFLAERTGGTYSTLKVQPAELEDSGVYFCASSRYGNTEAFFGQGTRLTVV.

This chain connects TRBV27 to TRBJ2-6; TRBD2 matches 11 bases. The germline gives CDR1 MNHEY, CDR2 SMNVEV (reference sequence). V was clipped by 5 bases and J by 2 bases; unmatched bases: 2. The CDR3 is made up of 16 amino acids. The CDR3 is CASSKGLAAGANVLTF. Written as DNA, the CDR3 is TGTGCCAGCAGTAAGGGACTAGCGGCTGGGGCCAACGTCCTGACTTTC.

The rearrangement uses TRBV27 and TRBJ2-2, with D uncertain. Trimming removed 4 bases from V and 2 bases from J, with 14 bases in between. The CDR3 totals 16 residues. Germline CDR1 is MNHEY and CDR2 is SMNVEV (reference sequence). CDR3 sequence (DNA): TGTGCCAGCAGTTCGAAGATGATAGCAAACACCGGGGAGCTGTTTTTT. Its translation: CASSSKMIANTGELFF.

The J gene is TRBJ1-1, the V gene TRBV2; 8 nucleotides agree with TRBD1. The CDR3 totals 15 residues. Germline CDR1 reads SNHLY; CDR2 reads FYNNEI. J was trimmed by 4 bases and V by 1 base; bases with no gene match: 5. The CDR3 DNA reads TGTGCCAGCAGTGAAGGGGACAGGAGGTCCACTGAAGCTTTCTTT. It codes for CASSEGDRRSTEAFF.

The chain carries TRBV11-2 and TRBJ2-7; 13 bases are shared with TRBD2. The V and J ends lost 5 bases and 1 base, in that order; junction bases with no gene match: 5. Germline CDR1 and CDR2: SGHAT and FQNNGV. The CDR3 runs to 16 residues. This CDR3 is CASSEGTSGESYEQYF. CDR3 DNA sequence: TGTGCCAGCAGCGAAGGGACTAGCGGGGAGTCCTACGAGCAGTACTTC.